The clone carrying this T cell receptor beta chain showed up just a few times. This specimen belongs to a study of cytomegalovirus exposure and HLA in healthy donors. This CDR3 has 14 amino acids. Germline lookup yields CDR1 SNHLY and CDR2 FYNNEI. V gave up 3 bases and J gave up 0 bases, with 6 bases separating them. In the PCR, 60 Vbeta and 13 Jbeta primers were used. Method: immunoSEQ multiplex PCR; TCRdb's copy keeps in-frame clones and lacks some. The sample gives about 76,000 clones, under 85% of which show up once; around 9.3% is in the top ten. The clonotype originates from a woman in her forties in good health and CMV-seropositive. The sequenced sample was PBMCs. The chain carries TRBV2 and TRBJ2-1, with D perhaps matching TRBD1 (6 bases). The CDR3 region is CASSEDSSYNEQFF. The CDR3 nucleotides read TGTGCCAGCAGTGAGGACAGCTCCTACAATGAGCAGTTCTTC.